The sequence of this T cell receptor (beta chain) was determined in a study of blood T cell repertoires in COVID-19. For the study at large: From the United States, Italy and Spain came samples of acute and convalescent COVID-19. The cDNA or gDNA used as material had been derived from T cells, B-cell-depleted T cells, or PBMCs.

Per the study methods: Amplification from reference gene primers served as the basis for estimated nucleated cell counts. Sequencing was performed with immunoSEQ multiplex PCR; in TCRdb, only in-frame clones are kept and a portion is missing. That table furnishes V, J and clone size, whereas the DNA furnished D and trimming. In the table there are 250,000 to 400,000 clones, 85% to 90% of which are singletons. Patients of the Seattle cohort, enrolled during active infection, were followed longitudinally. Specimen: peripheral blood. The receptor was isolated from a woman in her twenties or thirties with COVID-19, enrolled during active disease.

The CDR3 region is CAWNRARTEAFF. CDR3 sequence (DNA): TGTGCCTGGAACAGGGCGAGGACTGAAGCTTTCTTT. The V and J genes are TRBV30 and TRBJ1-1, with D tentatively TRBD1 (6 bases). Trimming cost V 4 bases and J 5 bases, with 11 bases left between them. Germline V gene data show CDR1 as GTSNPN and CDR2 as SVGIG (reference sequence). The length of the CDR3 is 12 residues.